Below are 14 T cell receptor beta chains sequenced from a single sample in a study of blood T cells in healthy people across ages. Together with a sample-barcoded 5' primer, a J-beta primer mix was included in a second PCR lasting about 6 to 11 cycles. TCRdb recomputed calls from the 5' RACE reads with MiXCR, one row per CDR3 protein. The sample holds about 1.6 million distinct CDR3 sequences, about 35% seen once. Sequencing was done on a sample of blood. These receptors were obtained from a woman younger than 45 in good health.

The V call is TRBV5-1, the J call TRBJ2-3, with D perhaps matching TRBD2 (5 bases). Germline-derived CDR1 and CDR2 are SGHRS and YFSETQ. The CDR3 runs 13 residues. Trimming pared 2 bases from V and 5 bases from J, leaving 9 bases between. CDR3 loop: CASSFRERDTQYF. The CDR3 DNA reads as TGCGCCAGCAGCTTCCGGGAACGAGATACGCAGTATTTT.

This clonotype showed up just a few times. The chain recombines TRBV18 with TRBJ2-3, with D tentatively TRBD2 (7 bases). Germline-derived CDR1 and CDR2 are KGHSH and LQKENI. The length of the CDR3 is 16 residues. Trimming stripped 0 bases from V and 2 bases from J, with 12 bases between. CDR3 coding DNA: TGTGCCAGCTCACCACCTGGGGGGGGGCTCACAGATACGCAGTATTTT. Translating gives CASSPPGGGLTDTQYF.

There are a few counts of this clonotype. The CDR3: CASSASGTPDQPQHF. CDR3 bases: TGTGCCAGCAGTGCGTCCGGGACGCCGGATCAGCCCCAGCATTTT. V and J are TRBV12-3 or TRBV12-4 and TRBJ1-5, with a tentative D call TRBD1 (5 bases). V was cut by 5 bases and J by 5 bases, with 16 bases left in between. This CDR3 has 15 amino acids.

This clonotype has just a few counts. V is TRBV20-1 and J is TRBJ2-7; 13 nucleotides align to TRBD2. V shed 5 bases, J shed 1 base, and the junction held 11 bases outside the gene matches. This CDR3 contains 17 residues. CDR1 is DFQATT, CDR2 SNEGSKA, per germline (reference sequence). The CDR3 region has the DNA TGCAGTGCTTCATCCTTAGGGACTAGCGGGATTTCCTACGAGCAGTACTTC. Amino acids: CSASSLGTSGISYEQYF.

This clonotype has at least ten counts. The chain has TRBV20-1 and TRBJ1-2; no definite D call. The CDR3 is 12 amino acids. Deletions cut 3 bases from V and 7 bases from J, with 12 bases between. Germline loops: CDR1 DFQATT, CDR2 SNEGSKA (reference sequence). CDR3 sequence: CSASQSNGGYTF. In DNA form, the CDR3 reads TGCAGTGCTAGTCAGTCCAATGGTGGCTACACCTTC.

This chain uses TRBV5-1 with TRBJ2-4; TRBD2 is a possible D gene (5 bases). Germline-derived CDR1 and CDR2 are SGHRS and YFSETQ. The CDR3 loop spans 11 amino acids. V lost 6 bases and J lost 8, with 9 bases in between. CDR3 amino acids: CASTFGDIQYF. The CDR3 DNA reads TGCGCCAGCACATTCGGGGACATTCAGTACTTC. Full variable domain (missing parts from reference TRBV5-1 and TRBJ2-4): KAGVTQTPRYLIKTRGQQVTLSCSPISGHRSVSWYQQTPGQGLQFLFEYFSETQRNKGNFPGRFSGRQFSNSRSEMNVSTLELGDSALYLCASTFGDIQYFGAGTRLSVL.

This clonotype was counted only a few times. This rearrangement joins TRBV6-1 to TRBJ2-5; no clear D. Per the germline V gene, CDR1 is MNHNS and CDR2 is SASEGT. V lost 1 base to trimming and J lost 0 bases, with 12 bases between them. The CDR3 is 16 residues long. The CDR3 sequence is CASSEVERAYQETQYF. The CDR3 DNA sequence: TGTGCCAGCAGTGAAGTAGAACGCGCATACCAAGAGACCCAGTACTTC.

The rearrangement joins TRBV7-8 to TRBJ2-2, with TRBD1 identical over 8 bases. The J segment lost 1 base and the V segment lost 3 bases, leaving 4 bases of the junction unmatched. The germline CDR1 and CDR2 sequences are SGHVS and FQNEAQ. The CDR3 is 16 residues long. The CDR3 sequence: CASSLDRAKNTGELFF. For the CDR3, the DNA is TGTGCCAGCAGCTTGGACAGGGCCAAGAACACCGGGGAGCTGTTTTTT.

The rearrangement links TRBV6-2 or TRBV6-3 to TRBJ1-1; 9 bases agree with TRBD1. J was trimmed by 5 bases and V by 5 bases; bases with no gene match: 9. The germline V gene encodes CDR1 MNHEY and CDR2 SVGEGT. The CDR3 is made up of 15 amino acids. The CDR3 nucleotides read TGTGCCAGCAGTAGAAATACAGGGGGCCAGACTGAAGCTTTCTTT. Translating it yields CASSRNTGGQTEAFF.

The chain has TRBV12-3 or TRBV12-4 and TRBJ2-1; D gene uncertain. The CDR3 is 15 amino acids. Deletions cut 3 bases from V and 2 bases from J, with 11 bases between. CDR3 region: CASSLARQTYNEQFF. DNA for the CDR3: TGTGCCAGCAGTTTGGCAAGACAAACCTACAATGAGCAGTTCTTC.

This clonotype has a single count. V and J are TRBV30 and TRBJ2-4, with D unclear. The J call could be wrong; TRBJ2-7 is a better fit for the DNA end. The CDR3 spans 15 residues. Germline CDR1 and CDR2: GTSNPN and SVGIG (reference sequence). CDR3 nucleotides: TGTGCCTGGAGTGAGGTGTTTGGCCGGTACTACGAGCAGTACTTC. Its protein product is CAWSEVFGRYYEQYF.

In regard to this clonotype: One junction end disagrees with the germline gene, perhaps due to a read error. The rearrangement uses TRBV6-2 or TRBV6-3 and TRBJ2-7, with 9 bases aligning to TRBD1. The germline V gene encodes CDR1 MNHEY and CDR2 SVGEGT. There are 15 residues in the CDR3. CDR3 nucleotides: TGTGCCAGCAGTGGGCCCGGGACAGGGTATGACGAGCGGTACTTC. It specifies CASSGPGTGYDERYF.

This clonotype occurred once. This may come from a read error, since a much larger clone is one base off. CDR3 residues: CASSAQDREETQFF. CDR3 DNA: TGTGCCAGCAGCGCTCAGGACAGGGAAGAGACCCAGTTCTTC. The chain combines TRBV7-2 with TRBJ2-1, with 8 bases fitting TRBD1. The V gene's germline CDR1 is SGHTA and CDR2 FQGNSA. The CDR3 has 14 residues. The ends lost 5 bases at V and 13 bases at J; junction bases unmatched: 13.

The rearrangement uses TRBV20-1 and TRBJ2-5; no clear D. Trimming stripped 1 base from V and 5 bases from J, with 11 bases between. This CDR3 region has 13 residues. Germline values: CDR1 DFQATT, CDR2 SNEGSKA (reference sequence). CDR3 protein: CSARARVMETQYF. The CDR3 bases are TGCAGTGCTAGAGCACGGGTTATGGAGACCCAGTACTTC.